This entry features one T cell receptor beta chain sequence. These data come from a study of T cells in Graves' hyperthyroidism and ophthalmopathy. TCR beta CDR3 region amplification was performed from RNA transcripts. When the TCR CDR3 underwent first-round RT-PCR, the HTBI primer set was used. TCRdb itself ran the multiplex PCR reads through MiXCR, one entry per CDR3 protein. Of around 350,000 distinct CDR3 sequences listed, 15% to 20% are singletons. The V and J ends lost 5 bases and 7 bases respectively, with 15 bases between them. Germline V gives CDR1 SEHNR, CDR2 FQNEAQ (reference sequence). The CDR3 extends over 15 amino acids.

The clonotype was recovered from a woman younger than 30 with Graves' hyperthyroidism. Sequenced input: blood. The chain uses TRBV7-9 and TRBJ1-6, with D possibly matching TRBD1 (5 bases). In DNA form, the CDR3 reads TGTGCCAGCAGCCCCGCGGTCACAGGCAATTCACCCCTCCACTTT. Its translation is CASSPAVTGNSPLHF.